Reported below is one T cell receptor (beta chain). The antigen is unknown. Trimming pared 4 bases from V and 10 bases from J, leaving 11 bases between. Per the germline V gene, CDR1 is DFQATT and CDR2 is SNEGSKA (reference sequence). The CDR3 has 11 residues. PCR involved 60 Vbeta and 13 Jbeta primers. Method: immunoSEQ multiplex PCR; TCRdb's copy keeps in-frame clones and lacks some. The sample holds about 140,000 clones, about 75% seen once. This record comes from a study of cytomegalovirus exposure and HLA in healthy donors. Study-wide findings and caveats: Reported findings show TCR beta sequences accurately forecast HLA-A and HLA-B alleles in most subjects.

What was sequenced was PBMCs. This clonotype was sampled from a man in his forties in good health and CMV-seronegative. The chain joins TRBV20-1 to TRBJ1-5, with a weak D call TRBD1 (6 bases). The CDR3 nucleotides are TGCAGTGCTAAGGGGGTCCAACCCCAGCATTTT. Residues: CSAKGVQPQHF.